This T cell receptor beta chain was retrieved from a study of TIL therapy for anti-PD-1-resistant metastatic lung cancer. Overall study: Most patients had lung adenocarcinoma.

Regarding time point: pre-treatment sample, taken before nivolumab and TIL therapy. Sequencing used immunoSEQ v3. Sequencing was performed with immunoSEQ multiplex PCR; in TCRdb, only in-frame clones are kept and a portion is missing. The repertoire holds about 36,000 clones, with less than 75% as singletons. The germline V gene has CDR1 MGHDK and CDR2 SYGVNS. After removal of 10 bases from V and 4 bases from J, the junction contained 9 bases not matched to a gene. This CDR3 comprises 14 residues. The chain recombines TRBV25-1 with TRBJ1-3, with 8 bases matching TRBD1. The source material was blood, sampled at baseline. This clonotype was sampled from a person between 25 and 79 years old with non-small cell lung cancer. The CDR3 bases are TGTGCCACCCAAAAGACAGGGGTGGGAAACACCATATATTTT. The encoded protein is CATQKTGVGNTIYF.